This T cell receptor (beta chain) derives from a study of T cell repertoires in cytomegalovirus infection. Study-level information: Matching HLA type and CMV infection were both indicated by public TCR beta signatures.

The V gene's germline CDR1 is SQVTM and CDR2 ANQGSEA. This CDR3 region has 13 residues. V lost 6 bases to trimming and J lost 4 bases; unmatched junction nucleotides: 9. In regard to this clonotype: Its antigen is not known.

The study, taken as a whole, reports: Individuals carrying CMV plus the relevant HLA were identified by cumulative frequency of public TCR beta families.

TCRdb processed the reads anew with MiXCR; each CDR3 protein has one entry. The sample contains approximately 990,000 distinct CDR3 sequences, around 30% of which appear only once. The V gene is TRBV29-1, the J gene TRBJ2-7, with TRBD1 matching over 7 bases. The sequence derives from a human donor in good health (CMV status not recorded). Some clones in this sample may be carry-over from other donors' samples. This material consisted of cultured CD8+ T cells from PBMCs, taken from culture after CMV antigen stimulation. As DNA, the CDR3 is TGCAGCGTCCTATGGGACAGACATTACGAGCAGTACTTC. Encoded protein: CSVLWDRHYEQYF.